This record looks at one T cell receptor beta chain sequence and its context. The V gene lost 4 bases and the J gene lost 2 bases, with 17 bases spanning the gap. Germline V gene data show CDR1 as SGHDT and CDR2 as YYEEEE. The length of the CDR3 is 16 residues. Profiled with immunoSEQ multiplex PCR; TCRdb holds only in-frame clones, not every one. Of approximately 80,000 clones in the sample, roughly 86% are singletons; the top ten hold about 8%. The record originates from a study of blood T cell repertoires in COVID-19. Background on the study: T cells, B-cell-depleted T cells, or PBMCs supplied cDNA or gDNA.

V and J are TRBV5-6 and TRBJ2-3, with D tentatively TRBD2 (5 bases). This TCR was recovered from a man aged 45-65 years with active COVID-19. The specimen sequenced was peripheral blood. The CDR3 nucleotides read TGTGCCAGCAGCACTAGAATATATACCTCCACAGATACGCAGTATTTT. Translation gives CASSTRIYTSTDTQYF.